One and the same sample provided the 14 T cell receptor beta chains below, sequenced in a study of blood T cell repertoires in COVID-19. TCRdb keeps only in-frame clones here, not all; method: immunoSEQ multiplex PCR. Seen here are some 300,000 clones, around 90% observed once, and the top ten hold approximately 2.4%. Sequenced sample: peripheral blood. The receptor set was obtained from a young man with active or convalescent COVID-19.

The chain combines TRBV5-1 with TRBJ1-6, with 8 bases lining up with TRBD1. CDR1 SGHRS and CDR2 YFSETQ come from the germline V gene. The CDR3 loop spans 15 amino acids. V was pared by 4 bases and J by 9 bases, with 9 bases of the junction left unmatched. The CDR3 sequence is CASSGTQGVASPLHF. As DNA, the CDR3 is TGCGCCAGCAGCGGAACACAGGGGGTCGCTTCACCCCTCCACTTT.

The V and J genes are TRBV10-3 and TRBJ2-3, with 13 positions matching TRBD2. CDR1 and CDR2 (germline): ENHRY, SYGVKD. Germline trimming cut 3 bases from V and 0 bases from J; bases unmatched to any gene: 9. The CDR3 has 19 residues. CDR3 amino acids: CAISDTKGLAGPSTDTQYF. CDR3 nucleotide sequence: TGTGCCATCAGTGACACAAAGGGACTAGCGGGACCTAGCACAGATACGCAGTATTTT.

This chain uses TRBV6-2 or TRBV6-3 with TRBJ2-5, with D perhaps TRBD2 (6 bases). V lost 1 base to trimming and J lost 2 bases, with 14 bases between them. The germline V gene has CDR1 MNHEY and CDR2 SVGEGT. This CDR3 is 16 amino acids long. The CDR3 protein is CASSYLEGRRQETQYF. The CDR3 nucleotides are TGTGCCAGCAGTTACTTGGAGGGCCGACGACAAGAGACCCAGTACTTC.

This chain uses TRBV6-5 with TRBJ2-7; 7 positions match TRBD1. Germline V gene lookup returns CDR1 MNHEY and CDR2 SVGAGI. V lost 7 bases and J lost 3; bases outside the gene matches: 9. The CDR3 has 14 residues. The CDR3 loop is CASKDRTSVYEQYF. CDR3 in DNA: TGTGCCAGCAAGGACAGGACCTCCGTCTACGAGCAGTACTTC.

This chain links TRBV6-1 with TRBJ1-2; tentative D call: TRBD1 (6 bases). The V gene lost 10 bases and the J gene lost 0 bases, with 15 bases spanning the gap. The germline V gene has CDR1 MNHNS and CDR2 SASEGT. The CDR3 length is 14 residues. Here the CDR3 DNA reads TGTGCCACCATTGAAGAGGGGGCTAACTATGGCTACACCTTC. Translated: CATIEEGANYGYTF.

J is TRBJ1-1 and V is TRBV14; perhaps TRBD1 as D (6 bases). Trimming took 6 bases from V and 5 from J, leaving 22 bases between them. The CDR3 consists of 16 residues. CDR1 is SGHDN and CDR2 is FVKESK in the germline V gene. The CDR3 region is CASSHGNAGTLTEAFF. For the CDR3, the DNA is TGTGCCAGCAGTCACGGAAACGCCGGGACACTGACTGAAGCTTTCTTT.

The V gene is TRBV6-5, the J gene TRBJ2-3, with D tentatively TRBD2 (6 bases). The CDR3 is made up of 14 amino acids. V shed 6 bases and J shed 0 bases, with 10 bases lying between them. Germline V gene sequence: CDR1 MNHEY, CDR2 SVGAGI. The CDR3 DNA reads TGTGCCAGCAGCCGGGACTCGAGCACAGATACGCAGTATTTT. Encoded protein: CASSRDSSTDTQYF.

V and J are TRBV6-5 and TRBJ2-7; D is possibly TRBD1 (6 bases). The CDR3 covers 11 residues. Germline CDR1 is MNHEY and CDR2 is SVGAGI. The germline V and J ends were trimmed by 8 bases and 4 bases, with 9 bases remaining between them. The CDR3 DNA reads as TGTGCCAGCCACGACAGGTACGAGCAGTACTTC. It codes for CASHDRYEQYF.

CDR3 sequence: CASSRGQKRDQPQHF. In DNA form, the CDR3 reads TGTGCCAGCAGTAGGGGACAGAAGAGGGATCAGCCCCAGCATTTT. The chain employs TRBV2 and TRBJ1-5, with 7 bases fitting TRBD1. CDR1 and CDR2 (germline): SNHLY, FYNNEI. The CDR3 sequence is 15 residues long. The trim removed 5 bases at V and 5 bases at J, leaving 9 bases unmatched.

This rearrangement joins TRBV14 to TRBJ1-4; the D is unclear. CDR3 length: 21 residues. The V gene's germline CDR1 is SGHDN and CDR2 FVKESK. Deletions cut 4 bases from V and 0 bases from J, with 27 bases between. The CDR3 DNA reads as TGTGCCAGCAGCCTCGATAACTCTGTGTGGTCCCCCGGTGCAACTAATGAAAAACTGTTTTTT. Encoded protein: CASSLDNSVWSPGATNEKLFF.

In its sample, this clone was seen once. The chain links TRBV7-9 to TRBJ2-1, with 10 bases fitting TRBD2. The germline V gene has CDR1 SEHNR and CDR2 FQNEAQ (reference sequence). The CDR3 totals 15 residues. With 5 bases clipped from V and 6 bases from J, the junction kept 7 bases outside the gene matches. CDR3 nucleotide sequence: TGTGCCAGCAGCCTTATAGCGGGGGGATCCAATGAGCAGTTCTTC. Protein: CASSLIAGGSNEQFF.

This sequence joins TRBV5-1 and TRBJ2-7; 8 positions agree with TRBD1. Trimming removed 2 bases from V and 6 bases from J; junction bases left unmatched: 4. CDR3 length: 13 residues. Germline V gene sequence: CDR1 SGHRS, CDR2 YFSETQ. The CDR3 is CASSFTGGSEQYF. In DNA form, the CDR3 reads TGCGCCAGCAGCTTTACAGGGGGGTCCGAGCAGTACTTC.

V and J are TRBV10-1 and TRBJ2-3; D call uncertain. The length of the CDR3 is 13 residues. V was pared by 3 bases and J by 3 bases, with 7 bases between. Germline V gene lookup returns CDR1 WNHNN and CDR2 SYGVQD (reference sequence). CDR3 sequence: CASSDHRTDTQYF. CDR3 in DNA: TGCGCCAGCAGTGATCACAGAACAGATACGCAGTATTTT.

The chain uses TRBV29-1 and TRBJ2-7; D remains ambiguous. V lost 7 bases, J lost 0 bases, and 13 bases lay in between. Germline CDR1 reads SQVTM; CDR2 reads ANQGSEA. The CDR3 loop spans 13 amino acids. CDR3 bases: TGCAGCGCCCAAAACAACCACTCCTACGAGCAGTACTTC. This translates into CSAQNNHSYEQYF.